The clone carrying this T cell receptor beta chain was recorded many times. The data were taken from a study of T-cell reconstitution after alpha-beta-depleted transplantation in children. Trimming removed 7 bases at V and 5 bases at J, with 21 bases between. Germline V gene lookup returns CDR1 SQVTM and CDR2 ANQGSEA. The CDR3 is 15 amino acids. This sample's TCRbeta library carried unique molecular identifier barcodes. TCRdb passed the PCR reads through MiXCR, listing each CDR3 protein once. Altogether 400,000 to 500,000 distinct CDR3 sequences are present, approximately 11% being singletons, with the ten largest covering approximately 5%.

This clonotype was obtained from a human donor who donated a stem cell graft to a child with acute myeloid leukemia. The sequenced sample was PBMCs from the stem cell graft donor, obtained from the stem cell graft. This chain connects TRBV29-1 to TRBJ2-1; a weak D match, TRBD2 (7 bases). For the CDR3, the DNA is TGCAGCGCGACCTTAGGGGGGGGGAGGCACAATGAGCAGTTCTTC. It encodes CSATLGGGRHNEQFF.